Sequencing of this T cell receptor beta chain was carried out in a study of shared clonotypes between healthy human individuals. Overall study results and limits: All-four-donor shared clonotypes had higher generation probabilities than non-shared clonotypes did.

Assay runs were performed at deep level. Sequenced by immunoSEQ multiplex PCR; TCRdb stores in-frame clones only, minus some. Among 980,000 or so clones, roughly 72% were seen once, and the ten largest hold around 1.5%. Notes on this clone: Its cognate antigen is unknown.

Sequenced: memory CD4+ T cells sorted from blood. Stated subset: CD45RA-negative fraction. This TCR was sampled from a man between 18 and 35 years old in good health.

The CDR3 loop reads CASTPAGGLYEQYF. The CDR3 nucleotides are TGTGCCAGCACCCCAGCGGGAGGATTATACGAGCAGTACTTC. The V call is TRBV5-5, the J call TRBJ2-7, with 9 bases that match TRBD2. The V segment lost 6 bases and the J segment 4 bases; nucleotides outside the gene matches: 8. The CDR3 is 14 residues long. Germline CDR1 SGHKS, CDR2 YYEKEE (reference sequence).